The 5 T cell receptor beta chains given below trace back to one sample, sequenced in a study of T cells after yellow fever vaccination. TCRdb used MiXCR to reprocess the 5' RACE reads, holding one entry per CDR3 protein. The profile shows a few hundred thousand distinct CDR3 sequences, roughly 4% of them singletons. The specimen comprised PBMCs, sampled 5 days after the yellow fever booster vaccination. Every receptor here comes from a man between 18 and 35 years old who received the YFV17D yellow fever vaccine.

The gene calls are TRBV6-7 and TRBJ1-5, with TRBD1 as a possible D gene (5 bases). TRBV6-7 is sorted into the ORF group, with uncertain function. Trimming shortened V by 2 bases and J by 7 bases, and 12 bases separated the two germline ends. CDR3 size: 14 residues. For the CDR3, the DNA is TGTGCCAGCAGTTACGGGGCGGGGGAACAGCCCCAGCATTTT. It translates to CASSYGAGEQPQHF.

This clonotype has just a few counts. The V and J genes are TRBV7-9 and TRBJ2-5; D possibly corresponds to TRBD1 (6 bases). Trimming removed 6 bases at V and 4 bases at J, with 18 bases between. The CDR3 spans 15 residues. CDR1 and CDR2 from the germline V gene are SEHNR and FQNEAQ (reference sequence). CDR3 sequence (DNA): TGTGCCAGCAGTAGAGTCGTGGTAGGGGGAGAGACCCAGTACTTC. Translated, it gives CASSRVVVGGETQYF.

Ten or more counts support this clonotype. The rearrangement joins TRBV27 to TRBJ2-3; D is uncertain. V lost 3 bases and J 0 bases, leaving 7 bases between the germline ends. CDR1 and CDR2 from the germline V gene are MNHEY and SMNVEV (reference sequence). CDR3 length: 14 amino acids. The DNA of the CDR3 is TGTGCCAGCAGTTTTGGTTATAGCACAGATACGCAGTATTTT. It is translated as CASSFGYSTDTQYF.

The chain joins TRBV6-2 or TRBV6-3 to TRBJ2-7; no reliable D call. The V and J ends lost 8 bases and 2 bases respectively, with 7 bases between them. The CDR3 has 11 amino acids. Germline V CDR1 and CDR2: MNHEY, SVGEGT. The CDR3, as DNA: TGTGCCAGCGGGGATCCCTACGAGCAGTACGTC. Residues: CASGDPYEQYV.

This clonotype was seen more than once but under ten times. This chain joins TRBV28 and TRBJ1-5; D uncertain. The V and J ends lost 2 bases and 7 bases respectively, with 27 bases between them. The CDR3 is 19 amino acids. Germline CDR1 is MDHEN and CDR2 is SYDVKM. The CDR3 DNA reads as TGTGCCAGCAGTTTAAAGGAGATGGCGAATGGGTGGGGTAGGCAGCCCCAGCATTTT. Translation gives CASSLKEMANGWGRQPQHF.